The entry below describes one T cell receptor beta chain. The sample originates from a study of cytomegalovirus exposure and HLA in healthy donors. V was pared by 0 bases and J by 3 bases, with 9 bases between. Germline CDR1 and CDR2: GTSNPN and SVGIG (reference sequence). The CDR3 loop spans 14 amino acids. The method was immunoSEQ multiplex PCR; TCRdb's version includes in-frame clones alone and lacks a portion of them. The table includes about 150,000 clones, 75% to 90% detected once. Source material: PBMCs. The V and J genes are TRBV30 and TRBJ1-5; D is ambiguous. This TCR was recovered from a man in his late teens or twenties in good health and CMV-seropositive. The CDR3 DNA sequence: TGTGCCTGGAGTGTCGGGGAACTCAATCAGCCCCAGCATTTT. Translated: CAWSVGELNQPQHF.